The clone carrying this T cell receptor (beta chain) came up once. CDR3 size: 14 residues. Germline CDR1 and CDR2: SGHVS and FQNEAQ. J was trimmed by 9 bases and V by 3 bases; bases with no gene match: 7. This record belongs to a study of blood T cell repertoires in COVID-19. Study context: The samples span acute and convalescent COVID-19 from the United States, Italy and Spain.

Generated by immunoSEQ multiplex PCR, the TCRdb table keeps only in-frame clones and is missing some. Of around 93,000 clones detected, around four fifths appear once; the ten largest clones hold around 9.4%. This TCR came from a woman older than 75 with acute or convalescent COVID-19. The sample taken for sequencing was peripheral blood. V gene TRBV7-8 combines with J gene TRBJ2-1, with TRBD2 matching 8 bases. Here the CDR3 DNA reads TGTGCCAGCAGCTTCCAGCGGGAGTATCCTGAGCAGTTCTTC. It is translated as CASSFQREYPEQFF.